This entry lists 13 T cell receptor beta chains sequenced from one sample in a study of response to subunit inactivated influenza vaccine. Each CDR3 protein is one row after TCRdb ran MiXCR on the RT-PCR reads. The sample holds hundreds of thousands of distinct CDR3 sequences; approximately 14% are singletons and the top ten take roughly 7.6%. This sample comprised PBMCs from blood, obtained approximately 15 days before vaccination. These receptors were taken from a man in his fifties or sixties who received an inactivated influenza vaccine.

V and J are TRBV15 and TRBJ2-3; TRBD2 matches at 11 bases. The CDR3 runs to 19 residues. Germline loops: CDR1 LNHNV, CDR2 YYDKDF (reference sequence). After removal of 0 bases from V and 7 bases from J, the junction contained 15 bases not matched to a gene. CDR3 sequence (DNA): TGTGCCACCAGCAGAGATTATACGAGGGCTAGCGGGAGGATAAATACGCAGTATTTT. Protein sequence: CATSRDYTRASGRINTQYF.

This clonotype was counted only a few times. The rearrangement links TRBV7-9 to TRBJ1-1; D call uncertain. CDR1 and CDR2 from the germline V gene are SEHNR and FQNEAQ (reference sequence). The CDR3 length is 14 residues. The V gene lost 1 base and the J gene lost 7 bases, with 13 bases spanning the gap. Here the CDR3 reads CASSLDLSSGEAFF. The CDR3 coding sequence is TGTGCCAGCAGCTTAGACCTCTCCTCGGGTGAAGCTTTCTTT.

The rearrangement uses TRBV7-9 and TRBJ2-7; D remains ambiguous. Germline V gene sequence: CDR1 SEHNR, CDR2 FQNEAQ (reference sequence). This CDR3 contains 14 residues. Trimming removed 0 bases at V and 4 bases at J, with 10 bases between. In nucleotides, the CDR3 is TGTGCCAGCAGCTTAGCGTCATTAGAGTACGAGCAGTACTTC. As protein: CASSLASLEYEQYF.

V is TRBV11-2 and J is TRBJ1-4; 10 bases line up with TRBD1. Germline CDR1 and CDR2: SGHAT and FQNNGV. J was trimmed by 8 bases and V by 2 bases; bases with no gene match: 5. This CDR3 region has 15 residues. The CDR3 here is CASSLYRTGGEKLFF. DNA for the CDR3: TGTGCCAGCAGCTTATATCGGACAGGGGGGGAAAAACTGTTTTTT.

V is TRBV4-1 and J is TRBJ2-7; perhaps D is TRBD1 or TRBD2 (6 bases each). Trimming shortened V by 2 bases and J by 3 bases, and 20 bases separated the two germline ends. This CDR3 comprises 17 residues. Germline CDR1 and CDR2: MGHRA and YSYEKL. CDR3 bases: TGCGCCAGCAGCCAAAAAGGGAGGACAGCCGGTGACTACGAGCAGTACTTC. Amino acid sequence: CASSQKGRTAGDYEQYF.

This clonotype was counted ten times or more. The J gene is TRBJ2-1, the V gene TRBV5-1, with D uncertain. The germline gives CDR1 SGHRS, CDR2 YFSETQ. V was shortened by 4 bases and J by 3 bases, with 11 bases between the two germline ends. This CDR3 has 14 residues. CDR3 DNA: TGCGCCAGCAGCCCCAGCGCTATCTACAATGAGCAGTTCTTC. Translating it yields CASSPSAIYNEQFF.

The chain has TRBV5-1 and TRBJ2-7; D uncertain. V gave up 2 bases and J gave up 0 bases, with 12 bases separating them. CDR1 SGHRS and CDR2 YFSETQ come from the germline V gene. The CDR3 has 15 residues. The DNA of the CDR3 is TGCGCCAGCAGCTTAAGTGCTTTTCGCTCCTACGAGCAGTACTTC. Translating it yields CASSLSAFRSYEQYF. Full variable domain (missing parts from reference TRBV5-1 and TRBJ2-7): KAGVTQTPRYLIKTRGQQVTLSCSPISGHRSVSWYQQTPGQGLQFLFEYFSETQRNKGNFPGRFSGRQFSNSRSEMNVSTLELGDSALYLCASSLSAFRSYEQYFGPGTRLTVT.

The genes are TRBV7-8 and TRBJ2-1; 14 bases are a match to TRBD2. The CDR3 is made up of 17 amino acids. CDR1 SGHVS and CDR2 FQNEAQ come from the germline V gene. The ends lost 5 bases at V and 6 bases at J; junction bases unmatched: 9. In nucleotides, the CDR3 is TGTGCCAGCAGCCACTTCTCCGGGACTAGCGGGAGCAATGAGCAGTTCTTC. Translated: CASSHFSGTSGSNEQFF.

This clonotype was picked up a small number of times. The chain is built from TRBV25-1 and TRBJ2-7; D remains unclear. CDR1 MGHDK and CDR2 SYGVNS come from the germline V gene. V lost 5 bases and J lost 6, with 17 bases in between. The CDR3 is 14 amino acids. CDR3 sequence (DNA): TGTGCCAGCAGTATGGGCCTCCATCGCCTCGAGCAGTACTTC. Translated, it gives CASSMGLHRLEQYF.

There are many counts of this clonotype. CDR3 in amino acids: CATSDLRQGNYNEQFF. CDR3 DNA: TGTGCCACCAGTGATTTGCGGCAGGGGAATTACAATGAGCAGTTCTTC. This chain links TRBV24-1 with TRBJ2-1, with TRBD1 as a possible D gene (6 bases). CDR3 length: 16 residues. Trimming shortened V by 0 bases and J by 4 bases, and 12 bases separated the two germline ends. CDR1 is KGHDR, CDR2 SFDVKD, per germline.

V and J are TRBV20-1 and TRBJ2-1; TRBD2 matches at 12 bases. In germline, CDR1 is DFQATT, CDR2 SNEGSKA (reference sequence). The V segment lost 6 bases and the J segment 8 bases; nucleotides outside the gene matches: 14. The CDR3 runs 16 residues. CDR3 nucleotide sequence: TGCAGTGCAAAAGAAATACTAGCGGGGGGAGTAGATGAGCAGTTCTTC. The encoded protein is CSAKEILAGGVDEQFF.

This clonotype was detected ten times or more. For the CDR3, the DNA is TGCGCCAGCGGTAGGACAGGGCAATCCTACGAGCAGTACTTC. Its protein product is CASGRTGQSYEQYF. The chain carries TRBV5-1 and TRBJ2-7; TRBD1 aligns across 8 bases. The V gene end was trimmed by 7 bases and the J gene end by 1 base; junction bases not matched to a gene: 7. This CDR3 is 14 amino acids long. Germline CDR1 reads SGHRS; CDR2 reads YFSETQ.

The gene calls are TRBV29-1 and TRBJ2-3; D unresolved. CDR1 and CDR2 (germline): SQVTM, ANQGSEA. This CDR3 is 14 amino acids long. V lost 4 bases to trimming and J lost 5 bases, with 16 bases between them. This chain's CDR3 is CSVVGSPRGDTQYF. CDR3 DNA: TGCAGCGTTGTAGGGTCACCCCGTGGAGATACGCAGTATTTT.